The rows below give T cell receptor beta chains drawn from one sample of a study of shared clonotypes between healthy human individuals. Method: immunoSEQ multiplex PCR; TCRdb's copy keeps in-frame clones and lacks some. Altogether about 1.1 million clones are present, roughly 74% being singletons, with the ten largest covering roughly 0.55%. Sample: memory CD4+ T cells from PBMCs. The origin of the receptors is a man between 18 and 35 years old in good health. Some clones in this sample may be carry-over from other donors' samples. The CDR3 runs from the conserved cysteine through the conserved F or W. The D gene is left open where the match is weak. Part of the rows lack a size; the others show once, few, many or a class for expanded clones.

v_gene	j_gene	abundance	d_gene	CDR3aa	CDR3nt
TRBV7-3	TRBJ2-5	-	-	CASSLSGGSETQYF	TGTGCCAGCAGCTTAAGCGGTGGGTCGGAGACCCAGTACTTC
TRBV5-1	TRBJ2-7	-	-	CASSLGQGGLGYEQYF	TGCGCCAGCAGCTTGGGCCAAGGGGGACTGGGCTACGAGCAGTACTTC
TRBV5-4	TRBJ2-2	-	-	CASSLTTSANTGELFF	TGTGCCAGCAGCTTAACGACCTCCGCGAACACCGGGGAGCTGTTTTTT
TRBV27	TRBJ2-2	-	-	CASSFWGGWNTGELFF	TGTGCCAGCAGTTTTTGGGGCGGTTGGAACACCGGGGAGCTGTTTTTT
TRBV7-8	TRBJ2-7	-	TRBD2	CASSSAKRDGSYEQYF	TGTGCCAGCAGCTCCGCCAAGCGGGACGGCTCCTACGAGCAGTACTTC
TRBV7-3	TRBJ2-7	few	-	CASSLSGGPNYEQYF	TGTGCCAGCAGCTTATCCGGGGGCCCCAACTACGAGCAGTACTTC
TRBV30	TRBJ2-2	-	TRBD1	CAWGRGTNTGELFF	TGTGCCTGGGGCAGGGGGACCAACACCGGGGAGCTGTTTTTT
TRBV4-1	TRBJ2-3	-	-	CASSQDMLLRQQYF	TGCGCCAGCAGCCAAGATATGTTGTTGCGGCAGCAGTATTTT
TRBV5-6	TRBJ2-1	-	TRBD2	CASSLDGRLAGDEQFF	TGTGCCAGCAGCTTGGACGGGAGGCTAGCGGGAGATGAGCAGTTCTTC
TRBV30	TRBJ2-1	-	TRBD2	CAGVAAGVYNEQFF	TGTGCCGGAGTTGCAGCGGGAGTGTACAATGAGCAGTTCTTC
TRBV7-9	TRBJ2-4	-	-	CASSPVGTSVGIQYF	TGTGCCAGCAGCCCCGTTGGGACCTCCGTGGGCATTCAGTACTTC
TRBV9	TRBJ2-3	-	-	CASSVAPGDTQYF	TGTGCCAGCAGCGTAGCTCCCGGAGATACGCAGTATTTT
TRBV6-1	TRBJ2-7	-	-	CASSEAWRNYEQYF	TGTGCCAGCAGTGAAGCCTGGCGGAACTACGAGCAGTACTTC
TRBV28	TRBJ1-1	-	TRBD1	CASSLSGTGALKAFF	TGTGCCAGCAGTTTATCGGGGACAGGGGCTCTGAAAGCTTTCTTT
TRBV5-4	TRBJ1-1	few	-	CATKGQLNTEAFF	TGTGCCACCAAAGGACAGTTGAACACTGAAGCTTTCTTT
TRBV6-1	TRBJ2-7	-	-	CASNSFYEQYF	TGTGCCAGCAACTCCTTCTACGAGCAGTACTTC
TRBV27	TRBJ2-2	-	-	CASRGWAGELFF	TGTGCCAGCAGAGGGTGGGCCGGGGAGCTGTTTTTT
TRBV28	TRBJ1-5	-	-	CASRDNNQPQHF	TGTGCCAGCAGGGATAATAATCAGCCCCAGCATTTT
TRBV18	TRBJ2-7	-	TRBD2	CASSRRTSVPYEQYF	TGTGCCAGCTCACGCCGGACTAGCGTGCCCTACGAGCAGTACTTC
TRBV5-4	TRBJ2-5	-	TRBD2	CASSSGGSLQTQYF	TGTGCCAGCAGCTCGGGGGGGAGTCTCCAGACCCAGTACTTC
TRBV7-2	TRBJ2-7	-	-	CASSSGGDGVYEQYF	TGTGCCAGCAGCTCTGGGGGTGATGGGGTCTACGAGCAGTACTTC
TRBV6-1	TRBJ1-1	-	TRBD1	CASSEAGQGRLNTEAFF	TGTGCCAGCAGTGAAGCGGGACAGGGGCGTTTGAACACTGAAGCTTTCTTT
TRBV19	TRBJ2-2	-	-	CASSSRFGPANTGELFF	TGTGCCAGTAGCTCCCGTTTTGGACCCGCGAACACCGGGGAGCTGTTTTTT
TRBV28	TRBJ1-2	-	TRBD1	CASSLPNYDRVKGYTF	TGTGCCAGCAGTTTACCCAACTACGACAGGGTCAAGGGCTACACCTTC
TRBV7-3	TRBJ2-7	-	TRBD1	CASSSNPGTGLQPDF	TGTGCCAGCAGCTCGAACCCCGGGACAGGGCTACAACCAGATTTC
TRBV5-1	TRBJ2-1	-	TRBD1	CASSATGVGEQFF	TGCGCCAGCAGCGCTACAGGGGTGGGCGAGCAGTTCTTC
TRBV19	TRBJ1-5	-	-	CASSRRGGNQPQHF	TGTGCCAGTAGTAGAAGGGGAGGGAATCAGCCCCAGCATTTT
TRBV28	TRBJ2-1	-	TRBD2	CASSFRGRATYEQFF	TGTGCCAGCAGTTTTCGCGGGAGGGCCACATATGAGCAGTTCTTC
TRBV28	TRBJ2-2	-	TRBD1	CASRAGTGWSGELFF	TGTGCCAGCAGAGCCGGGACAGGGTGGTCCGGGGAGCTGTTTTTT
TRBV4-1	TRBJ2-2	-	TRBD1	CASSQNPGQGSGELFF	TGCGCCAGCAGCCAAAACCCGGGACAGGGGTCCGGGGAGCTGTTTTTT
TRBV4-1	TRBJ2-2	-	-	CASSPPRTGELFF	TGCGCCAGCAGCCCCCCCAGAACCGGGGAGCTGTTTTTT
TRBV5-1	TRBJ1-1	-	-	CASRTTTGRNTEAFF	TGCGCCAGCAGAACCACTACAGGGAGGAACACTGAAGCTTTCTTT
TRBV9	TRBJ2-1	-	TRBD2	CASSPGLAGEQFF	TGTGCCAGCAGCCCCGGACTAGCGGGGGAGCAGTTCTTC